The present T cell receptor beta chain was sequenced within a study of cytomegalovirus exposure and HLA in healthy donors. The sample holds a few counts of this clone. Its target is not known. The V gene lost 4 bases and the J gene lost 2 bases, with 9 bases spanning the gap. The CDR3 has 14 amino acids. Germline V CDR1 and CDR2: MNHEY, SVGAGI. Study-wide results and limits: Researchers counted 164 TCR beta chains as cytomegalovirus-associated. The TCR clusters that emerged in the first cohort tended, a later analysis found, to co-occur in the roughly 110 validation repertoires. As confirmed in vitro, a few CMV-associated chains were specific for CMV antigens.

Libraries were prepared by immunoSEQ multiplex PCR; TCRdb keeps only in-frame clonotypes and omits some of them. Of some 150,000 clones listed, approximately 92% are singletons. The sequence was collected from a young woman in good health and CMV-seropositive. J is TRBJ1-3 and V is TRBV6-5, with D maybe TRBD1 (5 bases). Material for sequencing was PBMCs. CDR3: CASSSPGAGNTIYF. In nucleotides, the CDR3 is TGTGCCAGCAGTTCGCCGGGGGCTGGAAACACCATATATTTT.